Shown below are 2 T cell receptor beta chains from a single sample sequenced in a study of blood T cell repertoires in COVID-19. Libraries were prepared by immunoSEQ multiplex PCR; TCRdb keeps only in-frame clonotypes and omits some of them. The sample has under 50,000 clones; more than 90% are singletons. What was sequenced was peripheral blood. The receptors shown here come from a man between 65 and 85 years old with active COVID-19.

This clone was counted once. The rearrangement uses TRBV6-1 and TRBJ2-1; D uncertain. The CDR3 runs 12 residues. V shed 3 bases and J shed 10 bases, with 10 bases lying between them. CDR1 is MNHNS and CDR2 is SASEGT in the germline V gene. This CDR3 reads CASSDRISEQFF. The CDR3 coding sequence is TGTGCCAGCAGTGACAGGATCAGCGAGCAGTTCTTC.

V usage is TRBV6-6 and J usage is TRBJ2-3, with 7 bases fitting TRBD1. CDR3 length: 16 residues. Losses at the gene ends were 5 bases for V and 0 bases for J; bases not matched to a gene: 8. CDR1 and CDR2 from the germline V gene are MNHNY and SVGAGI (reference sequence). In nucleotides, the CDR3 is TGTGCCAGCAGTCCCCCGACAGGGATGAGCACAGATACGCAGTATTTT. This encodes CASSPPTGMSTDTQYF.